A selection of T cell receptor beta chains follows, all from one sample in a study of blood T cell repertoires in COVID-19. Sequenced by immunoSEQ multiplex PCR; TCRdb stores in-frame clones only, minus some. This table holds some 180,000 clones, over 70% found once. The sample taken for sequencing was peripheral blood. Every receptor here comes from a woman aged 40-49 years with COVID-19, enrolled during active disease. Both conserved end residues are part of each CDR3. The order of the fields is V gene, CDR3 length, J gene, clone size, D gene, CDR3 DNA, CDR3 protein. D genes are given only for firm matches. Only some rows state a clone size, as once, few, many or a class for expanded clones.

V: TRBV5-4; length: 14; J: TRBJ1-2; size: .; D: TRBD1; DNA: TGTGCCAGCAGCCCGGACAGGGGGCTATCTGGCTACACCTTC; CDR3: CASSPDRGLSGYTF
V: TRBV9; length: 15; J: TRBJ2-1; size: .; D: TRBD1; DNA: TGTGCCAGCAGCCCCCGGGACAGGGGCGTAAATGGGCAGTTCTTC; CDR3: CASSPRDRGVNGQFF
V: TRBV6-6; length: 14; J: TRBJ1-1; size: .; D: .; DNA: TGTGCCAGCAGGGAGAGACAGACGAACACTGAAGCTTTCTTT; CDR3: CASRERQTNTEAFF
V: TRBV12-5; length: 16; J: TRBJ2-1; size: .; D: TRBD1; DNA: TGTGCTAGTGGTTTCCCCTCGGACAGGGAATACAATGAGCAGTTCTTC; CDR3: CASGFPSDREYNEQFF
V: TRBV15; length: 13; J: TRBJ1-1; size: .; D: .; DNA: TGTGCTACAACAGGAAGAAGGAACACTGAAGCTTTCTTT; CDR3: CATTGRRNTEAFF
V: TRBV6-5; length: 13; J: TRBJ2-7; size: .; D: TRBD1; DNA: TGTGCCAGCGTCGGGACAGGGGGTTACGAGCAGTACTTC; CDR3: CASVGTGGYEQYF
V: TRBV2; length: 15; J: TRBJ2-7; size: few; D: TRBD2; DNA: TGTGCCGGGGCTGTCTGGAGCGGGAGTTCCTACGAGCAGTACTTC; CDR3: CAGAVWSGSSYEQYF
V: TRBV5-6; length: 16; J: TRBJ1-2; size: .; D: TRBD1; DNA: TGTGCCAGCAGCAAGAGCGGGACAGGGAAAATAGGTGGCTACACCTTC; CDR3: CASSKSGTGKIGGYTF
V: TRBV6-2/TRBV6-3; length: 14; J: TRBJ2-7; size: few; D: .; DNA: TGTGCCAGCAGTTACTCTAGCGGCCCCTACGAGCAGTACTTC; CDR3: CASSYSSGPYEQYF
V: TRBV11-3; length: 16; J: TRBJ2-7; size: .; D: TRBD1; DNA: TGTGCCAGCAGCTTAGAGCACAGGGGTGGGAGTTACGAGCAGTACTTC; CDR3: CASSLEHRGGSYEQYF
V: TRBV5-1; length: 15; J: TRBJ2-7; size: once; D: .; DNA: TGCGCCAGCAGCTTAAACCAGGGTGTCTCCTACGAGCAGTACTTC; CDR3: CASSLNQGVSYEQYF
V: TRBV18; length: 14; J: TRBJ1-2; size: .; D: .; DNA: TGTGCCAGCTCCCTTCTGGGCAGGGAGGAAGGCTACACCTTC; CDR3: CASSLLGREEGYTF
V: TRBV2; length: 13; J: TRBJ1-6; size: .; D: .; DNA: TGTGCCAGCCACAGGGAACATAATTCACCCCTCCACTTT; CDR3: CASHREHNSPLHF
V: TRBV5-6; length: 18; J: TRBJ1-6; size: .; D: .; DNA: TGTGCCAGCAGCTCGGGGGTCGTGGTCAGCTCCTATAATTCACCCCTCCACTTT; CDR3: CASSSGVVVSSYNSPLHF
V: TRBV4-2; length: 12; J: TRBJ1-2; size: .; D: .; DNA: TGTGCCAGCAGCCAAGACGAGGGTGGCTACACCTTC; CDR3: CASSQDEGGYTF
V: TRBV5-1; length: 14; J: TRBJ1-5; size: .; D: TRBD1; DNA: TGCGCCAGCAGCCCCGGGACAGGGGATCAGCCCCAGCATTTT; CDR3: CASSPGTGDQPQHF
V: TRBV11-2; length: 15; J: TRBJ1-1; size: .; D: TRBD1; DNA: TGTGCCAGCAGCTTAGCCGGACAGGCAAACACTGAAGCTTTCTTT; CDR3: CASSLAGQANTEAFF
V: TRBV5-6; length: 16; J: TRBJ2-5; size: .; D: .; DNA: TGTGCCAGCAGCTTGGGAGGAGGTGCGGGCGGGGAGACCCAGTACTTC; CDR3: CASSLGGGAGGETQYF
V: TRBV5-1; length: 16; J: TRBJ1-5; size: medium-sized; D: .; DNA: TGCGCCAGCAGCTTGGGGCACCGGGACACCGATCAGCCCCAGCATTTT; CDR3: CASSLGHRDTDQPQHF
V: TRBV9; length: 15; J: TRBJ2-5; size: .; D: TRBD2; DNA: TGTGCCAGCAGCGTAGGACTAGCGGGAGCAGAGACCCAGTACTTC; CDR3: CASSVGLAGAETQYF
V: TRBV27; length: 14; J: TRBJ1-1; size: .; D: .; DNA: TGTGCCAGCAGTGGACAGACTACGAACACTGAAGCTTTCTTT; CDR3: CASSGQTTNTEAFF
V: TRBV5-1; length: 14; J: TRBJ1-5; size: .; D: .; DNA: TGCGCCAGCAGCTGGACTCACGGGGATCAGCCCCAGCATTTT; CDR3: CASSWTHGDQPQHF